Here is one T cell receptor beta chain with its context. Its cognate antigen has yet to be identified. Base qualities are missing; no much larger clone stands one base away. The method behind the library was the immunoSEQ multiplex PCR assay. The authors processed their data as follows. To diagnose cytomegalovirus status from the catalog of TCR beta chain sequences, a statistical classification framework was built. The clones in this table, taken by TCRdb from immuneACCESS, are in-frame only. Not every clone is retained; where verified, under half of the shortfall comes from an unresolved V gene, and the cause of the rest is unknown. V and J calls plus clone size are reproduced from that table; the DNA served to infer D and trimming. Present in this sample are roughly 58,000 clones, 90% of which were seen just once. About 3.1% of the sample is taken by the ten largest. The data belong to a study of cytomegalovirus exposure and HLA in healthy donors (dated by TCRdb to 2017 to 2019). General notes on the study: The roughly 700 repertoires of the first cohort and the 110 or so validation repertoires were produced on the same platform, according to a later analysis. The study was designed to test whether signatures of past pathogen exposure could be identified by cataloging public T cell receptors. In addition to the first cohort of 650 to 800 subjects, a separate validation cohort of around 110 different subjects was used. To predict cytomegalovirus infection status, the study combined high-throughput TCR immunosequencing, statistical association of individual TCRs with disease status, and machine learning. Summary of the overall study and its limitations: Cytomegalovirus status was reported to be diagnosed by the classifier with high specificity and sensitivity in both the original and validation cohorts. While some public TCRs were present in many individuals, most TCR sequences turned up only very rarely across donors. In vitro tests confirmed that a few of the cytomegalovirus-associated TCR beta chains recognize cytomegalovirus antigens. The study gave a list of about 170 TCR beta chains associated with cytomegalovirus. The authors suggested that the approach could potentially be generalized to other disease states and immunological phenotypes. A later analysis found that TCRs clustered in the first cohort also tended to co-occur in the 95 to 150 validation repertoires, with about 94% of cluster scores above 0. All 110 or so repertoires were used to score co-occurrence in the validation cohort in a later analysis, because that analysis had no HLA typing for the cohort.

The donors belonged to the validation cohort of over a hundred subjects, which was separate from the approximately 610-subject first cohort. The clonotype was recovered from a man aged 18 to 30 in good health and CMV-seronegative. The sample was PBMCs.

The CDR3 amino acid sequence is: CASSLAKLAGIYNEQFF. The DNA is TGCGCCAGCAGCTTGGCCAAGTTAGCGGGTATTTACAATGAGCAGTTCTTC. Recombination linked TRBV5-1 to TRBJ2-1; TRBD2 lines up with 7 middle nucleotides. From the cysteine up to the phenylalanine, the CDR3 has a length of 17 residues. Only CDR3 DNA is held: 51 bases, read in frame from base 1. V is cut back by 0 bases and J by 4 bases, with 10 bases in the junction unmatched. The germline V gene encodes CDR1 SGHRS and CDR2 YFSETQ. With all but the CDR3 taken from the reference TRBV5-1 and TRBJ2-1 genes, the full variable domain is: KAGVTQTPRYLIKTRGQQVTLSCSPISGHRSVSWYQQTPGQGLQFLFEYFSETQRNKGNFPGRFSGRQFSNSRSEMNVSTLELGDSALYLCASSLAKLAGIYNEQFFGPGTRLTVL.